The 28 T cell receptor beta chains presented below share a single source sample, sequenced in a study of PD-L1 blockade in urothelial cancer. Repertoires were generated with immunoSEQ multiplex PCR, while TCRdb's copy carries only in-frame clones and drops some. The table includes 80,000 to 100,000 clones, 82% detected once. Here the sequenced sample was PBMCs, taken around atezolizumab (anti-PD-L1) treatment. These receptors came from a man between 65 and 80 years old with urothelial cancer.

The chain carries TRBV15 and TRBJ1-1; D is unresolved. The V end lost 0 bases, the J end lost 5 bases, and 7 bases lay between the germline ends. Germline V gene data show CDR1 as LNHNV and CDR2 as YYDKDF (reference sequence). CDR3 size: 13 residues. The DNA of the CDR3 is TGTGCCACCAGCAGAGACAGAGGGACTGAAGCTTTCTTT. This sequence encodes CATSRDRGTEAFF.

The V gene is TRBV2, the J gene TRBJ1-2; TRBD1 agrees at 8 bases. Germline V CDR1 and CDR2: SNHLY, FYNNEI. The CDR3 contains 13 residues. The V and J ends lost 6 bases and 7 bases, in that order; junction bases with no gene match: 7. The CDR3 protein is CASSDRQGPGYTF. CDR3 nucleotides: TGTGCCAGCAGCGACCGACAGGGGCCTGGCTACACCTTC.

V gene TRBV2 combines with J gene TRBJ2-5; D remains unclear. Germline V CDR1 and CDR2: SNHLY, FYNNEI. The CDR3 sequence is 13 residues long. Trimming removed 4 bases from V and 1 base from J, with 7 bases in between. The CDR3 spells CASSGALQETQYF. The CDR3, as DNA: TGTGCCAGCAGTGGGGCCCTCCAAGAGACCCAGTACTTC. Looking up the rest from reference TRBV2 and TRBJ2-5 gives the full variable domain: EPEVTQTPSHQVTQMGQEVILRCVPISNHLYFYWYRQILGQKVEFLVSFYNNEISEKSEIFDDQFSVERPDGSNFTLKIRSTKLEDSAMYFCASSGALQETQYFGPGTRLLVL.

The chain couples TRBV5-1 to TRBJ1-2; D gene uncertain. The V and J ends lost 0 bases and 8 bases respectively, with 14 bases between them. The CDR3 is 14 amino acids. Germline assignment: CDR1 SGHRS and CDR2 YFSETQ. The CDR3 region is CASSLAGGRTGYTF. As DNA, the CDR3 is TGCGCCAGCAGCTTGGCCGGCGGGAGGACGGGCTACACCTTC. The variable domain in full, with the rest retrieved from reference TRBV5-1 and TRBJ1-2, is KAGVTQTPRYLIKTRGQQVTLSCSPISGHRSVSWYQQTPGQGLQFLFEYFSETQRNKGNFPGRFSGRQFSNSRSEMNVSTLELGDSALYLCASSLAGGRTGYTFGSGTRLTVV.

By share, this clone counts as large. This sequence joins TRBV5-6 and TRBJ1-6, with 7 bases matching TRBD1. Trimming took 4 bases from V and 6 from J; bases not matched to a gene: 10. The CDR3 consists of 16 residues. The germline gives CDR1 SGHDT, CDR2 YYEEEE. Written as DNA, the CDR3 is TGTGCCAGCAGCCCCGCGGCTAACAGGGGTAATTCACCCCTCCACTTT. Translated: CASSPAANRGNSPLHF.

The V and J genes are TRBV19 and TRBJ2-5; 10 nucleotides align to TRBD2. Germline V lookup: CDR1 LNHDA, CDR2 SQIVND (reference sequence). The CDR3 has 16 amino acids. After removal of 2 bases from V and 4 bases from J, the junction contained 7 bases not matched to a gene. In DNA, the CDR3 is TGTGCCAGTAGTATAAGAGGAGCGGGAGGGCGAGAGACCCAGTACTTC. This gives the protein CASSIRGAGGRETQYF.

The chain couples TRBV11-2 to TRBJ2-7; 7 bases line up with TRBD1. The CDR3 contains 14 residues. Trimming cost V 0 bases and J 7 bases; bases outside gene matches: 6. Germline V gene lookup returns CDR1 SGHAT and CDR2 FQNNGV. This CDR3 reads CASSLDLGGGEQYF. The CDR3, as DNA: TGTGCCAGCAGCTTAGACCTAGGGGGCGGTGAGCAGTACTTC.

This clone came up once. V gene TRBV18 combines with J gene TRBJ2-5; no definite D call. Germline lookup yields CDR1 KGHSH and CDR2 LQKENI. The V end lost 3 bases, the J end lost 1 base, and 15 bases lay between the germline ends. The CDR3 covers 16 residues. CDR3 sequence: CASSPYELSLQETQYF. CDR3 coding DNA: TGTGCCAGCTCACCCTACGAGCTCTCGCTCCAAGAGACCCAGTACTTC.

J is TRBJ1-6 and V is TRBV7-9; 8 bases map to TRBD1. The ends lost 4 bases at V and 10 bases at J; junction bases unmatched: 12. This CDR3 is 16 amino acids long. Germline values: CDR1 SEHNR, CDR2 FQNEAQ (reference sequence). The CDR3 DNA is TGTGCCAGCAGCTCCCAAGGCAGGGGGCGCTGGTCACCCCTCCACTTT. Translating it yields CASSSQGRGRWSPLHF.

The V call is TRBV18, the J call TRBJ2-7; D not resolved. V was clipped by 0 bases and J by 4 bases, with 10 bases between them. The CDR3 is made up of 14 amino acids. Germline V CDR1 and CDR2: KGHSH, LQKENI. CDR3 coding DNA: TGTGCCAGCTCACCACCGGGTATCAGGTACGAGCAGTACTTC. This translates into CASSPPGIRYEQYF. Together with reference TRBV18 and TRBJ2-7, the CDR3 gives the full variable domain: NAGVMQNPRHLVRRRGQEARLRCSPMKGHSHVYWYRQLPEEGLKFMVYLQKENIIDESGMPKERFSAEFPKEGPSILRIQQVVRGDSAAYFCASSPPGIRYEQYFGPGTRLTVT.

This chain connects TRBV12-5 to TRBJ1-2; possible D gene TRBD1, 5 bases. With 5 bases removed from V and 7 bases from J, the gap between germline ends came to 14 bases. The CDR3 extends over 13 amino acids. CDR1 and CDR2 (germline): LGHNT, FRNRAP. CDR3 bases: TGTGCTAGTGGTCATGGGCAGGGTGGTGGCTACACCTTC. It yields the protein CASGHGQGGGYTF.

CDR3 protein: CASSSNGETQYF. DNA of the CDR3: TGTGCCAGCAGCTCCAACGGGGAGACCCAGTACTTC. The rearrangement joins TRBV13 to TRBJ2-5; D remains ambiguous. V lost 4 bases and J lost 5, with 8 bases in between. CDR1 is PRHDT, CDR2 FYEKMQ, per germline (reference sequence). CDR3 length: 12 residues.

Only one count was recorded for this clone. J is TRBJ1-4 and V is TRBV23-1; perhaps TRBD1 as D (5 bases). TRBV23-1 counts as an open reading frame of uncertain function. Trimming took off 1 base at V and 2 bases at J, with 11 bases between the two ends. The CDR3 is made up of 16 amino acids. The CDR3 region is CASSQWRRATNEKLFF. The CDR3 bases are TGCGCCAGCAGTCAATGGCGCAGGGCCACTAATGAAAAACTGTTTTTT.

The rearrangement uses TRBV9 and TRBJ2-2; 8 nucleotides match TRBD1. This CDR3 has 15 residues. Trimming at V came to 3 bases and at J to 2 bases, leaving 3 bases not matched to a gene. The germline gives CDR1 SGDLS, CDR2 YYNGEE. The CDR3 region has the DNA TGTGCCAGCAGCGCCGGACAGGGTAACACCGGGGAGCTGTTTTTT. Its translation: CASSAGQGNTGELFF. The full variable domain, in which reference TRBV9 and TRBJ2-2 provide the parts outside the CDR3, is DSGVTQTPKHLITATGQRVTLRCSPRSGDLSVYWYQQSLDQGLQFLIQYYNGEERAKGNILERFSAQQFPDLHSELNLSSLELGDSALYFCASSAGQGNTGELFFGEGSRLTVL.

This rearrangement joins TRBV4-2 to TRBJ1-6, with 7 bases identical to TRBD1. Germline V gene sequence: CDR1 LGHNA, CDR2 YNFKEQ. This CDR3 region has 17 residues. The J segment lost 7 bases and the V segment lost 1 base, leaving 10 bases of the junction unmatched. The CDR3: CASSQGQGEIWNSPLHF. The CDR3 DNA reads as TGTGCCAGCAGCCAAGGTCAGGGGGAGATATGGAATTCACCCCTCCACTTT.

The genes are TRBV2 and TRBJ2-1; 7 nucleotides agree with TRBD1. Trimming at V came to 8 bases and at J to 7 bases, leaving 14 bases not matched to a gene. The CDR3 sequence is 15 residues long. Germline CDR1 SNHLY, CDR2 FYNNEI. CDR3 residues: CASERQGPLANEQFF. The CDR3 DNA follows: TGTGCCAGCGAAAGACAGGGCCCTTTAGCAAATGAGCAGTTCTTC.

The rearrangement uses TRBV11-2 and TRBJ2-5, with D possibly TRBD2 on 6 matching bases. V was cut by 5 bases and J by 5 bases, with 15 bases left in between. Germline assignment: CDR1 SGHAT and CDR2 FQNNGV. The CDR3 runs 14 residues. CDR3 nucleotides: TGTGCCAGCAGCCCTGCCGGAGGGAGGGAGACCCAGTACTTC. As protein: CASSPAGGRETQYF.

The chain carries TRBV23-1 and TRBJ1-1; 8 positions agree with TRBD1. TRBV23-1 is sorted into the ORF group, with uncertain function. This CDR3 region has 16 residues. V lost 3 bases, J lost 6 bases, and 12 bases stayed unmatched. The CDR3 DNA is TGCGCCAGCAGTCAGACGGACAGGGCACCCTCGGCTGAAGCTTTCTTT. It is translated as CASSQTDRAPSAEAFF.

This sequence joins TRBV5-6 and TRBJ2-7; the match to TRBD1 covers 11 bases. The CDR3 has 14 residues. Trimming removed 4 bases from V and 6 bases from J; junction bases left unmatched: 6. From germline, CDR1 is SGHDT and CDR2 YYEEEE. The CDR3 sequence: CASSTRTGGGEQYF. CDR3 nucleotides: TGTGCCAGCAGCACCCGGACAGGGGGCGGCGAGCAGTACTTC.

The J gene is TRBJ2-3, the V gene TRBV7-9, with D perhaps TRBD2 (9 bases). CDR1 and CDR2 (germline): SEHNR, FQNEAQ (reference sequence). This CDR3 has 14 amino acids. The V end lost 6 bases, the J end lost 5 bases, and 15 bases lay between the germline ends. CDR3 sequence reads: CASSPSGTGDTQYF. DNA of the CDR3: TGTGCCAGCAGTCCTAGCGGGACAGGAGATACGCAGTATTTT.

The chain is built from TRBV18 and TRBJ2-1, with TRBD2 identical over 11 bases. Germline-derived CDR1 and CDR2 are KGHSH and LQKENI. The CDR3 runs to 17 residues. Unmatched junction bases numbered 4, after V lost 3 bases and J lost 0 bases. CDR3 sequence (DNA): TGTGCCAGCTCACCTGTGACTAGCGGGACCTCCTACAATGAGCAGTTCTTC. It encodes CASSPVTSGTSYNEQFF. Full variable domain (remainder filled in from reference TRBV18 and TRBJ2-1): NAGVMQNPRHLVRRRGQEARLRCSPMKGHSHVYWYRQLPEEGLKFMVYLQKENIIDESGMPKERFSAEFPKEGPSILRIQQVVRGDSAAYFCASSPVTSGTSYNEQFFGPGTRLTVL.

The chain couples TRBV30 to TRBJ1-2; D possibly corresponds to TRBD1 (6 bases). V lost 0 bases, J lost 0 bases, and 11 bases lay in between. The CDR3 has 15 amino acids. CDR1 is GTSNPN and CDR2 is SVGIG in the germline V gene (reference sequence). CDR3 DNA: TGTGCCTGGAGTGTAGGGACACAAGCTAACTATGGCTACACCTTC. It is translated as CAWSVGTQANYGYTF.

The gene calls are TRBV6-5 and TRBJ2-1; the match to TRBD2 covers 7 bases. CDR3 length equals 15 residues. The J segment lost 0 bases and the V segment lost 9 bases, leaving 8 bases of the junction unmatched. CDR1 MNHEY and CDR2 SVGAGI come from the germline V gene. CDR3 sequence (DNA): TGTGCCAGTTACAAGCGGGGCCCCTCCTACAATGAGCAGTTCTTC. Translating it yields CASYKRGPSYNEQFF.

The count of this clone is one. The chain joins TRBV25-1 to TRBJ1-1, with unresolved D. Per germline, CDR1 MGHDK and CDR2 SYGVNS. The CDR3 has 13 residues. V shed 3 bases and J shed 3 bases, with 8 bases lying between them. CDR3: CASSDSRYTEAFF. The CDR3 DNA sequence: TGTGCCAGCAGTGATTCACGGTACACTGAAGCTTTCTTT.

V gene TRBV5-4 combines with J gene TRBJ2-7; 8 bases are a match to TRBD1. Germline V gives CDR1 SGHNT, CDR2 YYREEE (reference sequence). The CDR3 is 14 amino acids. Unmatched junction bases numbered 4, after V lost 4 bases and J lost 1 base. For the CDR3, the DNA is TGTGCCAGCAGCCGGACAGGGAAATCCTACGAGCAGTACTTC. Protein: CASSRTGKSYEQYF.

The chain carries TRBV19 and TRBJ2-1; weak D call: TRBD1 (6 bases). This CDR3 has 17 amino acids. Germline V lookup: CDR1 LNHDA, CDR2 SQIVND (reference sequence). Trimming took 1 base from V and 4 from J, leaving 17 bases between them. This CDR3 reads CASSIATPQGQYNEQFF. The CDR3 region has the DNA TGTGCCAGTAGTATAGCTACCCCCCAAGGACAGTACAATGAGCAGTTCTTC.

The chain employs TRBV9 and TRBJ2-5; tentatively, D is TRBD2 (5 bases). The CDR3 totals 15 residues. The V and J ends lost 0 bases and 5 bases respectively, with 14 bases between them. Germline V gives CDR1 SGDLS, CDR2 YYNGEE. CDR3 loop: CASSVAPGTGETQYF. Here the CDR3 DNA reads TGTGCCAGCAGCGTAGCTCCGGGTACGGGGGAGACCCAGTACTTC.

CDR3 coding DNA: TGTGCCAGTAGTATAGCTAGCGGGAGTAATTACGAGCAGTACTTC. This sequence encodes CASSIASGSNYEQYF. The chain links TRBV19 to TRBJ2-7; 10 bases line up with TRBD2. From germline, CDR1 is LNHDA and CDR2 SQIVND (reference sequence). Trimming removed 1 base from V and 4 bases from J; junction bases left unmatched: 4. The CDR3 has 15 residues.